This T cell receptor (beta chain) was observed in a study of PD-1 blockade in classical Hodgkin lymphoma (dated by TCRdb to 2018 to 2021). In the study overall: Nivolumab dosing was 3 mg/kg intravenously every 2 weeks, continuing until either disease progression or unacceptable toxicity. To define a peripheral blood immune signature of response to PD-1 blockade in classical Hodgkin lymphoma, the study combined TCR beta sequencing with CyTOF. Broad study findings and their caveats: Diversity was lower in patients who began nivolumab less than 1 year after ASCT, so these patients were left out of later analyses to avoid confounding by immune reconstitution. By C4D1, a significant rise was seen in CD4+ TCR diversity but not in CD8+ TCR diversity (p=0.0027 vs p=0.16), and the rise was most apparent among complete responders (p=0.02). Only a single clinical trial cohort was studied, and what caused the repertoire differences, possibly disease activity or prior therapy, remained undefined. Among trial patients, those achieving complete response had baseline diversity similar to that of newly diagnosed patients, while diversity was significantly lower in partial responders and progressors. Baseline TCR diversity was reported to be lower in newly diagnosed patients than in healthy donors and to be lower still in relapsed/refractory patients.

Explained via the paper, the time point label denotes: cycle 4 day 1 (C4D1), after about 6 weeks of nivolumab. Relapse after autologous stem cell transplantation had occurred in all trial patients, and cohorts A, B and C were distinguished by prior brentuximab vedotin exposure. The trial cohort comprised 56 patients with relapsed/refractory classical Hodgkin lymphoma whose best overall responses were complete response, partial response or progressive disease. Trial patients were treated with single-agent nivolumab in the multi-cohort phase II CheckMate 205 trial. An independent review committee assessed best overall response by applying the 2007 International Working Group response criteria. Trial PBMCs were collected immediately before nivolumab initiation (C1D1) and during therapy at cycle 2 day 1 and cycle 4 day 1. Peripheral blood was collected in 8 mL Vacutainer Cell Preparation Tubes, from which PBMCs were isolated by centrifugation and then cryopreserved.

The CDR3 contains 16 residues, cysteine and phenylalanine counted. The read is trimmed to its CDR3 DNA, 48 bases read in frame from base 1. The germline V gene encodes CDR1 MGHDK and CDR2 SYGVNS. Trimming takes 6 bases from V and 2 bases from J, and the germline ends sit 20 bases apart. About this clone: Its cognate antigen has yet to be identified. There are no base qualities to consult, and no much larger clone falls within one base.

Genomic DNA was extracted with the Qiagen DNeasy kit from unsorted PBMCs and from negatively selected CD4+ and CD8+ fractions. Amplification of TCR beta CDR3 regions was done by immunoSEQ multiplex PCR with primers that anneal to V and J segments. A synthetic immune receptor repertoire was used to minimize amplification bias, and remaining bias was computationally removed after sequencing. The published analysis was carried out like this. Custom Python scripts were used to quantify repertoire diversity as the Shannon entropy index. Unsorted, CD4+ and CD8+ repertoires were analyzed separately, except in combined analyses where CD4+ and CD8+ sequences were merged in silico. A clone counted as expanded when the clone's frequency after treatment rose at least 2-fold relative to C1D1, and clones undetected at baseline were given a pseudocount of 0.5. Singleton clones were defined as clones with 0 or 1 copy at C1D1, and non-singleton clones were defined as clones with 2 or more copies. By matching protein sequences in sorted samples from the same patient, clones expanded in unsorted samples were annotated as CD4+, CD8+ or unknown. Wilcoxon tests on paired samples were used to test changes in diversity from C1D1 to C4D1. In TCRdb, the immuneACCESS table is reduced to in-frame sequences with V and J assigned. These tables do not hold every clone; where another copy was compared, an unresolved V gene accounts for under half, and the others remain unexplained. That table is the source of V, J and clone size, and D and trimming were worked out from the DNA. This sample has about 30,000 clones in its table, and approximately 80% of those were observed once. The ten largest clonotypes hold less than 20% of the sample.

The origin of this receptor is a human donor with classical Hodgkin lymphoma. Sequenced here: peripheral blood mononuclear cells (PBMCs), sampled before the fourth cycle of nivolumab. This receptor chain uses TRBV25-1 and TRBJ2-7, with TRBD1 tentatively as D gene (6 bases match). The nucleotide sequence is given as TGTGCCAGCAGGACTGCCGGGACACTAAAAGCCTACGAGCAGTACTTC. The resulting protein is CASRTAGTLKAYEQYF.